The source of this T cell receptor (beta chain) is a study of blood T cell repertoires in COVID-19. Overall study: Collection of acute and convalescent COVID-19 samples took place in the United States, Italy and Spain. In each case, the material was cDNA or gDNA derived from T cells, B-cell-depleted T cells, or PBMCs.

In the authors' workflow: From reference gene primer amplification, estimates of nucleated cell counts were derived. The protocol was immunoSEQ multiplex PCR, while the TCRdb copy is restricted to in-frame clones and leaves out a portion. V and J calls and clone size come straight from that table; D and trimming were deduced from the DNA. The table shows more than 150,000 clones, with roughly nine tenths occurring only once. Trimming cost V 1 base and J 2 bases, with 9 bases left between them. The germline V gene has CDR1 SEHNR and CDR2 FQNEAQ (reference sequence). The CDR3 runs to 15 residues. The sample comprised peripheral blood. The TCR comes from a man between 65 and 79 years old with active or convalescent COVID-19. The chain employs TRBV7-9 and TRBJ1-5; D is ambiguous. CDR3 region: CASSLGGSGNQPQHF. CDR3 DNA sequence: TGTGCCAGCAGCTTAGGAGGATCGGGCAATCAGCCCCAGCATTTT.